This entry is about one T cell receptor (beta chain). The data are from a study of blood T cell repertoires in COVID-19. Study-wide context: Samples came from the United States, Italy and Spain, spanning acute and convalescent COVID-19.

Those enrolled, adults aged roughly 18 to 100 years, came from around 24 US areas. The study counted Cohort 3 donors as recovered given two negative PCRs, clearance, or symptom resolution. In the authors' methods: Amplified reference gene primers provided the basis for estimating nucleated cell counts. Profiling relied on immunoSEQ multiplex PCR, and the TCRdb table lists in-frame clones only, not all of them. That table supplies the V and J calls and clone size; D and trimming were determined from the DNA. The sample lists some 270,000 clones, 80% to 85% occurring once. This receptor was taken from a man between 45 and 60 years old who had recovered from COVID-19. The sequenced sample was PBMCs or T cells enriched from blood (not recorded which).

The CDR3 DNA is TGTGCCAGCAGTTCCGGGAATTCACCCCTCCACTTT. It encodes CASSSGNSPLHF. V usage is TRBV28 and J usage is TRBJ1-6; D is ambiguous. The CDR3 has 12 residues. Trimming took off 4 bases at V and 7 bases at J, with 5 bases between the two ends. Looked up from germline, CDR1 is MDHEN and CDR2 is SYDVKM.